Listed here are 25 T cell receptor beta chains from one sample, sequenced in a study of blood T cell repertoires in COVID-19. This table comes from immunoSEQ multiplex PCR, and its TCRdb copy is limited to in-frame clones, with some not included. The sample records a few hundred thousand clones, roughly 88% being singletons. Input material: peripheral blood. These receptors were collected from a human donor with COVID-19, enrolled during active disease. The donor label of this sample is uncertain.

The genes are TRBV7-2 and TRBJ2-5, with D possibly being TRBD2 (5 bases). Trimming took 5 bases from V and 2 from J, leaving 9 bases between them. Germline V gene lookup returns CDR1 SGHTA and CDR2 FQGNSA. CDR3 length equals 13 residues. CDR3 coding DNA: TGTGCCAGCAGCCGGGGATCTCAAGAGACCCAGTACTTC. Translating it yields CASSRGSQETQYF.

This sequence joins TRBV30 and TRBJ2-1, with a possible D match to TRBD1 (5 bases). Between the trimmed V and J ends, which lost 3 bases and 2 bases, there was a span of 11 bases. CDR1 is GTSNPN and CDR2 is SVGIG in the germline V gene (reference sequence). The CDR3 is made up of 14 amino acids. CDR3 in DNA: TGTGCCTGGAGCATCCGGACAACCTACAATGAGCAGTTCTTC. Its translation is CAWSIRTTYNEQFF.

This clone came up a few times. The rearrangement links TRBV19 to TRBJ1-3, with 7 nucleotides matching TRBD1. J lost 4 bases, V lost 8 bases, and 2 bases had no gene match. The germline V gene has CDR1 LNHDA and CDR2 SQIVND (reference sequence). CDR3 length equals 12 residues. The CDR3 sequence is CASGTAGNTIYF. For the CDR3, the DNA is TGTGCCAGTGGGACAGCAGGAAACACCATATATTTT.

The V gene is TRBV7-8, the J gene TRBJ2-5, with 13 bases identical to TRBD2. Germline CDR1 SGHVS, CDR2 FQNEAQ. This CDR3 has 16 amino acids. V dropped 3 bases and J dropped 5; count of bases not matched to a gene: 6. CDR3 region: CASSLGGLAGFETQYF. The CDR3 DNA reads as TGTGCCAGCAGCTTGGGGGGACTAGCGGGATTTGAGACCCAGTACTTC.

This rearrangement joins TRBV5-1 to TRBJ2-3; 14 bases are a match to TRBD2. V lost 0 bases and J lost 3; bases outside the gene matches: 6. CDR1 is SGHRS, CDR2 YFSETQ, per germline. The CDR3 runs to 18 residues. The CDR3 region has the DNA TGCGCCAGCAGCTTGGCAGGTGGGACTAGCGGGAGAACAGATACGCAGTATTTT. Its protein is CASSLAGGTSGRTDTQYF.

This chain links TRBV7-3 with TRBJ1-1; TRBD1 is a possible D gene (6 bases). Germline CDR1 is SGHTA and CDR2 is FQGTGA. V lost 5 bases, J lost 1 base, and 8 bases lay in between. The length of the CDR3 is 13 residues. CDR3 in amino acids: CASSQGQNTEAFF. DNA for the CDR3: TGTGCCAGCAGCCAGGGACAGAACACTGAAGCTTTCTTT.

The rearrangement uses TRBV11-3 and TRBJ1-1, with D possibly being TRBD1 (5 bases). The CDR3 covers 13 residues. Germline V lookup: CDR1 SGHNT, CDR2 YENEEA. V lost 5 bases and J lost 4, with 11 bases in between. The CDR3 DNA is TGTGCCAGCAGCAACCTCGACAGCACTGAAGCTTTCTTT. Protein product: CASSNLDSTEAFF.

This clone was picked up one time. The chain uses TRBV4-1 and TRBJ1-5; maybe TRBD1 (6 bases). The V end lost 0 bases, the J end lost 0 bases, and 12 bases lay between the germline ends. The CDR3 loop spans 17 amino acids. Germline loops: CDR1 MGHRA, CDR2 YSYEKL. The CDR3 region has the DNA TGCGCCAGCAGCCAAGATCGGGGGGCCTATAGCAATCAGCCCCAGCATTTT. Protein product: CASSQDRGAYSNQPQHF.

This chain links TRBV5-6 with TRBJ1-6; TRBD1 might be the D (5 bases). CDR1 and CDR2 from the germline V gene are SGHDT and YYEEEE. CDR3 length equals 15 residues. The ends were cut back, 1 base at V and 4 bases at J, with 9 bases in the middle. Here the CDR3 DNA reads TGTGCCAGCAGCTTGTTACAGGAATATAATTCACCCCTCCACTTT. Protein product: CASSLLQEYNSPLHF.

The V and J genes are TRBV29-1 and TRBJ1-5, with D perhaps TRBD1 (6 bases). CDR3 length: 13 amino acids. Germline V gives CDR1 SQVTM, CDR2 ANQGSEA. V was cut by 6 bases and J by 5 bases, with 14 bases left in between. The CDR3: CSVATGLHQPQHF. The CDR3 DNA follows: TGCAGCGTCGCTACAGGGTTACATCAGCCCCAGCATTTT.

This chain uses TRBV4-1 with TRBJ2-1; TRBD2 matches 14 bases. Germline CDR1 reads MGHRA; CDR2 reads YSYEKL. Trimming removed 5 bases from V and 1 base from J; junction bases left unmatched: 16. This CDR3 has 21 residues. The DNA for the CDR3 is TGCGCCAGCAGCGTCCGGGTCCCGGGACTAGCGGGAGTAGGATCCTACAATGAGCAGTTCTTC. Encoded protein: CASSVRVPGLAGVGSYNEQFF.

The V call is TRBV28, the J call TRBJ1-5, with TRBD1 identical over 8 bases. Germline CDR1 MDHEN, CDR2 SYDVKM. Trimming at V came to 1 base and at J to 0 bases, leaving 20 bases not matched to a gene. This CDR3 comprises 22 residues. The CDR3 spells CASSLYPPYDLTGGHSNQPQHF. Written as DNA, the CDR3 is TGTGCCAGCAGTTTATATCCCCCCTACGACCTTACAGGGGGACATAGCAATCAGCCCCAGCATTTT.

The gene calls are TRBV6-1 and TRBJ2-5, with unresolved D. Germline V gene data show CDR1 as MNHNS and CDR2 as SASEGT. Trimming took 2 bases from V and 4 from J, leaving 14 bases between them. The CDR3 is 15 amino acids. The chain's CDR3 is CASSELRQVGETQYF. The CDR3 region has the DNA TGTGCCAGCAGTGAATTAAGGCAGGTGGGAGAGACCCAGTACTTC.

The chain links TRBV4-3 to TRBJ1-4, with TRBD1 matching 8 bases. The germline gives CDR1 LGHNA, CDR2 YSLEER. This CDR3 is 15 amino acids long. J was trimmed by 3 bases and V by 6 bases; bases with no gene match: 6. The CDR3 reads CASSRETGANEKLFF. DNA for the CDR3: TGCGCCAGCAGTAGGGAGACAGGGGCTAATGAAAAACTGTTTTTT.

The chain recombines TRBV27 with TRBJ1-2, with D possibly matching TRBD1 (5 bases). CDR3 size: 13 residues. With 3 bases removed from V and 6 bases from J, the gap between germline ends came to 11 bases. CDR1 is MNHEY, CDR2 SMNVEV, per germline (reference sequence). In DNA, the CDR3 is TGTGCCAGCAGTTTTGCAGGGCTCCATGGCTACACCTTC. This sequence encodes CASSFAGLHGYTF.

This chain joins TRBV20-1 and TRBJ2-1; 9 nucleotides agree with TRBD1. The V and J ends lost 3 bases and 9 bases, in that order; junction bases with no gene match: 6. This CDR3 has 13 residues. The germline V gene encodes CDR1 DFQATT and CDR2 SNEGSKA (reference sequence). The CDR3 loop reads CSASPQGAGEQFF. The CDR3 DNA follows: TGCAGTGCTAGTCCACAGGGGGCGGGTGAGCAGTTCTTC.

The gene calls are TRBV7-8 and TRBJ1-1; D may be TRBD1 (5 bases). The V end lost 1 base, the J end lost 5 bases, and 11 bases lay between the germline ends. From germline, CDR1 is SGHVS and CDR2 FQNEAQ. The CDR3 runs 14 residues. The CDR3 is CASSLVHGGTEAFF. The CDR3, as DNA: TGTGCCAGCAGCTTAGTTCACGGGGGAACTGAAGCTTTCTTT.

This chain joins TRBV9 and TRBJ1-1; D call uncertain. The CDR3 consists of 15 residues. Trimming pared 4 bases from V and 0 bases from J, leaving 13 bases between. CDR1 and CDR2 (germline): SGDLS, YYNGEE. CDR3 protein: CASSPETSMNTEAFF. CDR3 sequence (DNA): TGTGCCAGCAGCCCAGAGACAAGTATGAACACTGAAGCTTTCTTT.

The chain recombines TRBV30 with TRBJ2-7, with a possible D match to TRBD1 (6 bases). Germline-derived CDR1 and CDR2 are GTSNPN and SVGIG (reference sequence). The CDR3 is 15 residues long. The V and J ends lost 0 bases and 3 bases respectively, with 15 bases between them. CDR3 coding DNA: TGTGCCTGGAGTGTAAAGGGCGACAGGTACTACGAGCAGTACTTC. Protein sequence: CAWSVKGDRYYEQYF.

The chain links TRBV7-9 to TRBJ2-7; TRBD2 aligns across 14 bases. The V gene end was trimmed by 3 bases and the J gene end by 5 bases; junction bases not matched to a gene: 6. CDR3 length: 16 amino acids. CDR1 SEHNR and CDR2 FQNEAQ come from the germline V gene (reference sequence). The CDR3 DNA follows: TGTGCCAGCAGCTTGGGGACTAGCGGGAGTATGAACGAGCAGTACTTC. Translated: CASSLGTSGSMNEQYF.

Concerning this clone itself: Other DNA sequences in this specimen translate into the identical CDR3. The chain joins TRBV19 to TRBJ2-5, with D possibly TRBD2 on 5 matching bases. Trimming took off 6 bases at V and 4 bases at J, with 6 bases between the two ends. The CDR3 consists of 11 residues. The germline V gene has CDR1 LNHDA and CDR2 SQIVND (reference sequence). CDR3 region: CASRRGETQYF. Written as DNA, the CDR3 is TGTGCCAGTAGACGGGGAGAGACCCAGTACTTC.

This clone was observed once. The CDR3 protein is CASSLGQGALAGNTIYF. Written as DNA, the CDR3 is TGTGCCAGCAGCTTAGGACAGGGGGCATTAGCTGGAAACACCATATATTTT. The chain recombines TRBV7-2 with TRBJ1-3; 10 bases agree with TRBD1. CDR1 and CDR2 from the germline V gene are SGHTA and FQGNSA. V was pared by 1 base and J by 2 bases, with 5 bases of the junction left unmatched. The CDR3 consists of 17 residues.

J is TRBJ2-3 and V is TRBV7-2; 12 bases line up with TRBD2. Per germline, CDR1 SGHTA and CDR2 FQGNSA. V shed 2 bases and J 3 bases; nucleotides not matched to a gene: 0. The CDR3 loop spans 15 amino acids. The CDR3 loop is CASSLTSGRTDTQYF. CDR3 sequence (DNA): TGTGCCAGCAGCTTAACTAGCGGGAGGACAGATACGCAGTATTTT.

This chain links TRBV19 with TRBJ2-1; perhaps TRBD2 as D (6 bases). The ends were cut back, 7 bases at V and 8 bases at J, with 24 bases in the middle. Germline CDR1 and CDR2: LNHDA and SQIVND (reference sequence). The CDR3 has 16 amino acids. For the CDR3, the DNA is TGTGCCAGTACGCCCCTCCGGGGAGGTATATCCGATGAGCAGTTCTTC. This gives the protein CASTPLRGGISDEQFF.

The chain has TRBV19 and TRBJ1-2, with D possibly TRBD1 on 5 matching bases. The CDR3 contains 15 residues. From germline, CDR1 is LNHDA and CDR2 SQIVND (reference sequence). Trimming took 1 base from V and 6 from J, leaving 15 bases between them. CDR3 bases: TGTGCCAGTAGTATAGGCCGTCAGGGTAGAGATGGCTACACCTTC. Protein sequence: CASSIGRQGRDGYTF.